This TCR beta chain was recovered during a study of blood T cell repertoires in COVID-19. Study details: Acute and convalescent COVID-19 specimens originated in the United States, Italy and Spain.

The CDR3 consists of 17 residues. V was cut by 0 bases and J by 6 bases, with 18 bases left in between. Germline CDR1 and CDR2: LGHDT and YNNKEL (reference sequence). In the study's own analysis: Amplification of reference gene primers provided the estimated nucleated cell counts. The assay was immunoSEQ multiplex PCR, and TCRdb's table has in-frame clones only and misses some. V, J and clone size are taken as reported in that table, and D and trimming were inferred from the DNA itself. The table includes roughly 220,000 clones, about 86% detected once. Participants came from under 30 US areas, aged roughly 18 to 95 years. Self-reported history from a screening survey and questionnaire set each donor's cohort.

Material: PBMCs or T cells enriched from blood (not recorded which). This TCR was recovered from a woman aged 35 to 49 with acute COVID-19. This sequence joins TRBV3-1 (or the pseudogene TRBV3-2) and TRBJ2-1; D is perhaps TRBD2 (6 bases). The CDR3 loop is CASSQESTSKFPNEQFF. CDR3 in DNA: TGTGCCAGCAGCCAAGAGTCCACTAGCAAGTTCCCCAATGAGCAGTTCTTC.